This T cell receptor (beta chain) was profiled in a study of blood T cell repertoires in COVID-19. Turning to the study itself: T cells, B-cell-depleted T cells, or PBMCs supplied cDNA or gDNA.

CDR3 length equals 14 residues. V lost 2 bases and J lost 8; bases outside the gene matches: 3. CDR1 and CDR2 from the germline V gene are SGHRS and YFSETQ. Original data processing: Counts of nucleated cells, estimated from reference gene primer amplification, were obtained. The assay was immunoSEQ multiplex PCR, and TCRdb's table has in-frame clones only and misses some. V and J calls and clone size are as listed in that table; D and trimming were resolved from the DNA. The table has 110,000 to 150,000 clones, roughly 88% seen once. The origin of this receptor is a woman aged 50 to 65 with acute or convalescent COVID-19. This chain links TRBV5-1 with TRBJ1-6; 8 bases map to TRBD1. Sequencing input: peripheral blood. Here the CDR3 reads CASSFETGDSPLHF. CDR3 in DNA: TGCGCCAGCAGCTTCGAGACAGGGGATTCACCCCTCCACTTT. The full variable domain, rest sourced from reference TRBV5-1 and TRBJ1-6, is KAGVTQTPRYLIKTRGQQVTLSCSPISGHRSVSWYQQTPGQGLQFLFEYFSETQRNKGNFPGRFSGRQFSNSRSEMNVSTLELGDSALYLCASSFETGDSPLHFGNGTRLTVT.